A single sample gave rise to the 26 T cell receptor beta chains below, sequenced in a study of shared T cell receptors in the human thymus (dated by TCRdb to the early 2020s). Receptor libraries were prepared by the immunoSEQ multiplex PCR assay. Here the immuneACCESS table is served through TCRdb, limited to in-frame sequences with V and J called. Missing clones are a known gap in these copies; in checked studies unresolved V genes cover under half, and the rest lacks a known reason. The sample table holds 720,000 or so clones, of which approximately 83% were seen once. 0.0095% to 0.013% of the sample comes from the top ten. These same records also appear under a second study, on human thymus T cells.

Sequencing was performed on thymocytes. The source of these receptors is a girl less than two years old with a congenital heart defect. Donor details come from another sample of the same person, matched by shared clones.

This clone was seen a single time. The chain links TRBV5-1 to TRBJ2-7; D possibly corresponds to TRBD1 (6 bases). The germline V and J ends were trimmed by 4 bases and 0 bases, with 23 bases remaining between them. The germline V gene has CDR1 SGHRS and CDR2 YFSETQ. CDR3 length equals 18 residues. The CDR3 DNA follows: TGCGCCAGCAGCATACTCCGACCCGACAGGAAGAGCTCCTACGAGCAGTACTTC. Residues: CASSILRPDRKSSYEQYF.

This clone was counted between two and nine times. Sequence at one end of the junction differs from germline and may be a read error. This chain links TRBV6-5 with TRBJ2-7; TRBD2 aligns across 7 bases. The germline V gene encodes CDR1 MNHEY and CDR2 SVGAGI. The CDR3 runs 12 residues. The CDR3 DNA follows: TGTGCCAGCAGTTTGAGCGGGATCCCCCTTGTCTTC. Residues: CASSLSGIPLVF.

This chain links TRBV7-9 with TRBJ1-1; 9 bases fit TRBD1. CDR3 length equals 17 residues. J gave up 5 bases and V 3 bases, and 13 bases lay outside the gene matches. In germline, CDR1 is SEHNR, CDR2 FQNEAQ (reference sequence). The CDR3 DNA follows: TGTGCCAGCAGCTTTGTACCCACAGGGGGCGTGGGTACTGAAGCTTTCTTT. This translates into CASSFVPTGGVGTEAFF.

This clone was recorded once. The rearrangement links TRBV29-1 to TRBJ1-2, with D unresolved. The V and J ends lost 5 bases and 4 bases respectively, with 23 bases between them. Germline V gene data show CDR1 as SQVTM and CDR2 as ANQGSEA. The CDR3 length is 16 residues. CDR3 coding DNA: TGCAGCGTTTTCCCTCCCGGGTCGGGTTCGGCCTATGGCTACACCTTC. This gives the protein CSVFPPGSGSAYGYTF.

J is TRBJ2-5 and V is TRBV5-6; weak D call: TRBD1 (6 bases). V lost 5 bases, J lost 5 bases, and 13 bases lay in between. Germline-derived CDR1 and CDR2 are SGHDT and YYEEEE. The length of the CDR3 is 13 residues. CDR3 loop: CASSDSQGETQYF. The DNA of the CDR3 is TGTGCCAGCAGTGACTCCCAGGGGGAGACCCAGTACTTC.

V is TRBV5-1 and J is TRBJ1-1, with a tentative D call TRBD1 (6 bases). The germline V and J ends were trimmed by 2 bases and 5 bases, with 16 bases remaining between them. This CDR3 is built from 15 residues. CDR1 and CDR2 from the germline V gene are SGHRS and YFSETQ. The DNA for the CDR3 is TGCGCCAGCAGCTTTGACCCACAGGGTTATACTGAAGCTTTCTTT. Translating gives CASSFDPQGYTEAFF.

This chain connects TRBV30 to TRBJ1-6, with 7 bases aligning to TRBD1. Looked up from germline, CDR1 is GTSNPN and CDR2 is SVGIG (reference sequence). The length of the CDR3 is 17 residues. V lost 0 bases to trimming and J lost 5 bases; unmatched junction nucleotides: 10. The CDR3 spells CAWSVERQGTHNSPLHF. The CDR3, as DNA: TGTGCCTGGAGTGTAGAGAGACAGGGCACCCATAATTCACCCCTCCACTTT.

This rearrangement joins TRBV18 to TRBJ2-7; a possible D gene is TRBD1 (5 bases). The CDR3 is 11 amino acids. Trimming pared 5 bases from V and 4 bases from J, leaving 6 bases between. The germline V gene has CDR1 KGHSH and CDR2 LQKENI. The CDR3 region is CASSKGYEQYF. The CDR3 DNA follows: TGTGCCAGCTCAAAGGGGTACGAGCAGTACTTC.

The chain employs TRBV11-2 and TRBJ1-1; 7 bases agree with TRBD1. CDR3 length equals 17 residues. Germline-derived CDR1 and CDR2 are SGHAT and FQNNGV. Trimming removed 1 base from V and 1 base from J; junction bases left unmatched: 9. CDR3 nucleotides: TGTGCCAGCAGCTTAGGCCGAACCACAGGGGCGAACACTGAAGCTTTCTTT. This codes for CASSLGRTTGANTEAFF.

The rearrangement links TRBV5-5 to TRBJ1-6; 9 positions agree with TRBD1. The J segment lost 4 bases and the V segment lost 4 bases, leaving 15 bases of the junction unmatched. Germline CDR1 reads SGHKS; CDR2 reads YYEKEE (reference sequence). This CDR3 is built from 19 residues. The CDR3 nucleotides read TGTGCCAGCAGCGAAAACAGGGGGCAGGGTTCGTGGTATAATTCACCCCTCCACTTT. As protein: CASSENRGQGSWYNSPLHF.

The rearrangement joins TRBV27 to TRBJ1-5, with D hard to call. CDR1 MNHEY and CDR2 SMNVEV come from the germline V gene (reference sequence). Trimming removed 3 bases from V and 0 bases from J, with 9 bases in between. The CDR3 runs to 15 residues. CDR3: CASSFTPGSNQPQHF. DNA of the CDR3: TGTGCCAGCAGTTTCACCCCCGGTAGCAATCAGCCCCAGCATTTT.

The chain is built from TRBV7-4 and TRBJ1-1; a weak D match, TRBD1 (6 bases). CDR1 is SGHVT and CDR2 is SQSDAQ in the germline V gene. The CDR3 runs 15 residues. V dropped 2 bases and J dropped 7 bases, with 17 bases sitting between them. CDR3 residues: CASSLLLGALGEAFF. CDR3 DNA sequence: TGTGCCAGCAGCTTATTACTGGGGGCGCTGGGTGAAGCTTTCTTT.

V usage is TRBV7-9 and J usage is TRBJ1-5, with D tentatively TRBD1 (5 bases). The germline gives CDR1 SEHNR, CDR2 FQNEAQ (reference sequence). The germline V and J ends were trimmed by 4 bases and 4 bases, with 11 bases remaining between them. This CDR3 region has 14 residues. DNA for the CDR3: TGTGCCAGCAGCTCCGGGACTCCTAATCAGCCCCAGCATTTT. Its protein is CASSSGTPNQPQHF.

The gene calls are TRBV7-8 and TRBJ1-2; 8 nucleotides align to TRBD1. The germline gives CDR1 SGHVS, CDR2 FQNEAQ. The CDR3 is made up of 18 amino acids. J gave up 4 bases and V 0 bases, and 13 bases lay outside the gene matches. This CDR3 is CASSLARGCRGHGYGYTF. As DNA, the CDR3 is TGTGCCAGCAGCTTAGCACGAGGGTGCAGGGGGCATGGCTATGGCTACACCTTC.

This chain joins TRBV7-2 and TRBJ2-1, with TRBD1 matching over 7 bases. V lost 5 bases and J lost 1; bases outside the gene matches: 11. CDR1 and CDR2 (germline): SGHTA, FQGNSA. The CDR3 is made up of 17 amino acids. The CDR3 reads CASSPLGQPNSYNEQFF. In nucleotides, the CDR3 is TGTGCCAGCAGCCCATTGGGACAGCCCAATTCCTACAATGAGCAGTTCTTC. The complete variable domain, with remaining parts taken from reference TRBV7-2 and TRBJ2-1, reads GAGVSQSPSNKVTEKGKDVELRCDPISGHTALYWYRQSLGQGLEFLIYFQGNSAPDKSGLPSDRFSAERTGGSVSTLTIQRTQQEDSAVYLCASSPLGQPNSYNEQFFGPGTRLTVL.

The chain couples TRBV27 to TRBJ1-4; D perhaps matches TRBD1 (6 bases). In germline, CDR1 is MNHEY, CDR2 SMNVEV (reference sequence). This CDR3 is built from 19 residues. The V end lost 5 bases, the J end lost 0 bases, and 22 bases lay between the germline ends. The CDR3 nucleotides are TGTGCCAGCAGTACCTATCACGGACAGAAGAGACCAACTAATGAAAAACTGTTTTTT. This gives the protein CASSTYHGQKRPTNEKLFF.

V gene TRBV12-5 combines with J gene TRBJ1-1; no clear D gene. With 2 bases removed from V and 9 bases from J, the gap between germline ends came to 22 bases. The germline V gene has CDR1 LGHNT and CDR2 FRNRAP. The CDR3 is 16 residues long. The CDR3 loop is CASGLSISGLKHKAFF. The CDR3 nucleotides are TGTGCTAGTGGTTTGTCCATTTCGGGTCTGAAACATAAAGCTTTCTTT.

The J gene is TRBJ1-6, the V gene TRBV5-1; no reliable D call. Trimming pared 0 bases from V and 1 base from J, leaving 11 bases between. In germline, CDR1 is SGHRS, CDR2 YFSETQ. The CDR3 is 17 residues long. This chain's CDR3 is CASSLGVGGSYNSPLHF. CDR3 DNA sequence: TGCGCCAGCAGCTTGGGGGTAGGAGGATCCTATAATTCACCCCTCCACTTT.

In regard to this clone: One end of the junction is discordant with germline, which a read error may explain. The chain employs TRBV2 and TRBJ2-5, with TRBD2 matching 9 bases. This CDR3 is built from 16 residues. Germline CDR1 is SNHLY and CDR2 is FYNNEI. CDR3 bases: TGTGCCAGCAGCGAAGTAGCGGGGGCGATCCAAGAGACCCAGTACTTC. Its protein product is CASSEVAGAIQETQYF.

V and J are TRBV18 and TRBJ1-3; 8 nucleotides match TRBD1. CDR3 size: 14 residues. Germline CDR1 is KGHSH and CDR2 is LQKENI. Germline trimming cut 8 bases from V and 0 bases from J; bases unmatched to any gene: 3. CDR3 amino acids: CASLTGASGNTIYF. The CDR3 coding sequence is TGTGCCAGCCTGACAGGGGCCTCTGGAAACACCATATATTTT.

The rearrangement uses TRBV27 and TRBJ2-1; 8 nucleotides match TRBD1. The CDR3 has 20 residues. Trimming at V came to 5 bases and at J to 0 bases, leaving 18 bases not matched to a gene. The germline CDR1 and CDR2 sequences are MNHEY and SMNVEV (reference sequence). CDR3 bases: TGTGCCAGCAGTCCCATCCGGGACAGGAAGGACTTCAGCTCCTACAATGAGCAGTTCTTC. This gives the protein CASSPIRDRKDFSSYNEQFF.

The genes are TRBV6-7 and TRBJ2-5, with D maybe TRBD1 (6 bases). The end of the DNA is better explained by TRBJ2-7, so the J call may be wrong. TRBV6-7 is an open reading frame, and its role is uncertain. The CDR3 is made up of 11 amino acids. CDR3 residues: CAIWTVAEQYF. Here the CDR3 DNA reads TGTGCCATCTGGACAGTAGCCGAGCAGTACTTC.

CDR3 region: CSAALPRTGAGYTF. In DNA form, the CDR3 reads TGCAGCGCCGCTCTTCCACGGACAGGGGCCGGCTACACCTTC. V and J are TRBV29-1 and TRBJ1-2, with 9 positions matching TRBD1. The germline V gene encodes CDR1 SQVTM and CDR2 ANQGSEA. The CDR3 length is 14 residues. The V and J ends lost 7 bases and 8 bases, in that order; junction bases with no gene match: 14.

This chain links TRBV5-5 with TRBJ2-2; 10 bases are shared with TRBD1. Germline values: CDR1 SGHKS, CDR2 YYEKEE (reference sequence). The V and J ends lost 4 bases and 5 bases, in that order; junction bases with no gene match: 14. CDR3 length: 18 amino acids. CDR3 in amino acids: CASSPPDRGGTFTGELFF. Here the CDR3 DNA reads TGTGCCAGCAGCCCTCCGGACAGGGGGGGGACTTTTACCGGGGAGCTGTTTTTT.

The chain joins TRBV7-2 to TRBJ2-1, with D maybe TRBD1 (6 bases). Trimming stripped 5 bases from V and 1 base from J, with 18 bases between. CDR3 length: 17 residues. Germline CDR1 reads SGHTA; CDR2 reads FQGNSA. In DNA, the CDR3 is TGTGCCAGCAGCAGAACCTACCAGGGGACATCCTACAATGAGCAGTTCTTC. It is translated as CASSRTYQGTSYNEQFF.

The rearrangement links TRBV5-4 to TRBJ2-3; D remains unclear. Germline CDR1 SGHNT, CDR2 YYREEE (reference sequence). CDR3 size: 12 residues. Trimming took off 3 bases at V and 3 bases at J, with 5 bases between the two ends. The CDR3 reads CASSSLTDTQYF. CDR3 DNA sequence: TGTGCCAGCAGCTCCCTGACAGATACGCAGTATTTT.